Below are 10 T cell receptor beta chains sequenced from a single sample in a study of CD8 T cells in Susac syndrome. RNA was extracted with the RNeasy kit, and a quantity of roughly 0.5 to 1 ug was reverse transcribed using random hexamers. From the immunoSEQ multiplex PCR reads, TCRdb called clonotypes with MiXCR, one entry per CDR3 protein. Of more than 250,000 distinct CDR3 sequences detected, 92% appear once; the ten largest clones hold about 0.07%. Sample: CD4+ T cells from PBMCs. The source is a human donor with multiple sclerosis.

The CDR3 bases are TGTGCCAGCAGCGGACTTATCTACGAGCAGTACTTC. Protein: CASSGLIYEQYF. This chain connects TRBV2 to TRBJ2-7, with D possibly matching TRBD2 (5 bases). The CDR3 consists of 12 residues. Trimming removed 6 bases from V and 3 bases from J, with 9 bases in between. Germline V lookup: CDR1 SNHLY, CDR2 FYNNEI.

This clonotype was seen only once. The chain has TRBV10-2 and TRBJ2-1; TRBD2 agrees at 12 bases. V shed 6 bases, J shed 3 bases, and the junction held 3 bases outside the gene matches. The V gene's germline CDR1 is WSHSY and CDR2 SAAADI. The CDR3 length is 15 residues. CDR3 in amino acids: CASRTTSGGYNEQFF. CDR3 sequence (DNA): TGCGCCAGCAGAACGACTAGCGGGGGCTACAATGAGCAGTTCTTC.

The rearrangement joins TRBV7-9 to TRBJ2-1; 7 nucleotides match TRBD2. Germline trimming cut 5 bases from V and 6 bases from J; bases unmatched to any gene: 10. The CDR3 length is 15 residues. Looked up from germline, CDR1 is SEHNR and CDR2 is FQNEAQ (reference sequence). The CDR3 here is CASSPGSSGTNEQFF. In nucleotides, the CDR3 is TGTGCCAGCAGCCCCGGTTCCAGCGGGACCAATGAGCAGTTCTTC. Using reference TRBV7-9 and TRBJ2-1 for the parts outside the CDR3, the full variable domain is DTGVSQNPRHKITKRGQNVTFRCDPISEHNRLYWYRQTLGQGPEFLTYFQNEAQLEKSRLLSDRFSAERPKGSFSTLEIQRTEQGDSAMYLCASSPGSSGTNEQFFGPGTRLTVL.

This clonotype was found a few times. The V and J genes are TRBV7-9 and TRBJ2-7, with D perhaps matching TRBD2 (5 bases). The CDR3 loop spans 15 amino acids. Trimming took 6 bases from V and 5 from J, leaving 20 bases between them. Germline assignment: CDR1 SEHNR and CDR2 FQNEAQ (reference sequence). CDR3 DNA sequence: TGTGCCAGCAGTCCTGGGGAGTTCCCCTGGGACGAGCAGTACTTC. Its translation is CASSPGEFPWDEQYF. The variable domain in full, completed from reference TRBV7-9 and TRBJ2-7, reads DTGVSQNPRHKITKRGQNVTFRCDPISEHNRLYWYRQTLGQGPEFLTYFQNEAQLEKSRLLSDRFSAERPKGSFSTLEIQRTEQGDSAMYLCASSPGEFPWDEQYFGPGTRLTVT.

The rearrangement links TRBV12-3 or TRBV12-4 to TRBJ1-6; D is uncertain. This CDR3 has 11 residues. V gave up 2 bases and J gave up 10 bases, with 3 bases separating them. CDR3 DNA: TGTGCCAGCAGTTTATCATCACCCCTCCACTTT. This gives the protein CASSLSSPLHF.

The rearrangement links TRBV5-1 to TRBJ2-1; possibly TRBD2 for D (6 bases). V shed 0 bases and J shed 3 bases, with 7 bases lying between them. This CDR3 is 14 amino acids long. The germline V gene has CDR1 SGHRS and CDR2 YFSETQ. The CDR3 DNA reads as TGCGCCAGCAGCTTGGTTAGCGGCTACAATGAGCAGTTCTTC. It translates to CASSLVSGYNEQFF.

The genes are TRBV5-1 and TRBJ2-2; 8 bases map to TRBD1. Trimming took 3 bases from V and 1 from J; bases not matched to a gene: 8. CDR3 length: 17 residues. Per germline, CDR1 SGHRS and CDR2 YFSETQ. In DNA, the CDR3 is TGCGCCAGCAGCTGGACTGCCGGGACAGGGAACACCGGGGAGCTGTTTTTT. Translated, it gives CASSWTAGTGNTGELFF.

The sample holds one count of this clonotype. V usage is TRBV18 and J usage is TRBJ1-1; TRBD1 agrees at 9 bases. J was trimmed by 4 bases and V by 3 bases; bases with no gene match: 9. CDR1 is KGHSH and CDR2 is LQKENI in the germline V gene. The CDR3 is 16 residues long. CDR3 DNA: TGTGCCAGCTCACCGCGGACAGGGGTGGTGGGCACTGAAGCTTTCTTT. It is translated as CASSPRTGVVGTEAFF.

The chain has TRBV19 and TRBJ2-1, with D possibly matching TRBD1 (5 bases). V lost 6 bases and J 4 bases, leaving 13 bases between the germline ends. The CDR3 sequence is 14 residues long. CDR1 is LNHDA and CDR2 is SQIVND in the germline V gene (reference sequence). The CDR3 sequence: CASRDLGPYNEQFF. DNA of the CDR3: TGTGCCAGTAGGGATCTGGGGCCGTACAATGAGCAGTTCTTC.

The chain recombines TRBV24-1 with TRBJ2-3, with 12 bases matching TRBD2. This CDR3 spans 16 amino acids. V lost 1 base to trimming and J lost 6 bases; unmatched junction nucleotides: 4. The germline CDR1 and CDR2 sequences are KGHDR and SFDVKD. CDR3 region: CATSDFTSGGLDTQYF. CDR3 coding DNA: TGTGCCACCAGTGATTTCACTAGCGGGGGGTTGGATACGCAGTATTTT.